The rows below give T cell receptor beta chains drawn from one sample of a study of regulatory T cells in long-lasting Graves disease. TCRdb reprocessed the multiplex PCR reads with MiXCR, giving one entry per CDR3 protein. Of about 300,000 distinct CDR3 sequences in the sample, roughly 18% were seen once. Sequences were derived from peripheral blood mononuclear cells (PBMCs), sampled at new diagnosis, from a patient treated with antithyroid drugs. These receptors were obtained from a female donor with Graves disease. The CDR3 runs from the conserved cysteine through the conserved F or W. The order of the fields is CDR3 protein, CDR3 DNA, V gene, clone size, J gene, D gene. The D gene is left open where the match is weak. The size entry is marked missing in some rows and otherwise reads once, few, many or a size class.

CASSKGAEGGEQFF,TGTGCCAGCAGCAAGGGGGCGGAGGGGGGGGAGCAGTTCTTC,TRBV7-2,NA,TRBJ2-1,NA
CSVRGAHTGELFF,TGCAGTGTCCGGGGGGCCCACACCGGGGAGCTGTTTTTT,TRBV20-1,many,TRBJ2-2,NA
CASNKGRLAGFSYEQYF,TGTGCCAGCAACAAAGGCAGACTAGCGGGATTCTCCTACGAGCAGTACTTC,TRBV12-3/TRBV12-4,many,TRBJ2-7,TRBD2
CASSFGAGVYNEQFF,TGTGCCAGCAGTTTCGGTGCGGGAGTTTACAATGAGCAGTTCTTC,TRBV12-3/TRBV12-4,few,TRBJ2-1,TRBD2
CASSQKRSRGETQYF,TGCGCCAGCAGCCAAAAAAGGAGCCGGGGGGAGACCCAGTACTTC,TRBV4-1,NA,TRBJ2-5,NA
CSARDSRAILVDEQFF,TGCAGTGCTAGAGATAGCCGGGCGATCCTTGTCGATGAGCAGTTCTTC,TRBV20-1,few,TRBJ2-1,NA
CATSDFLDRGYTGELFF,TGTGCCACCAGTGACTTCCTGGACAGGGGCTATACCGGGGAGCTGTTTTTT,TRBV24-1,many,TRBJ2-2,TRBD1
CASSYSSGSNNEQFF,TGTGCCAGCAGTTACTCGTCCGGGAGCAACAATGAGCAGTTCTTC,TRBV6-5,many,TRBJ2-1,NA
CATTGGRTGELFF,TGTGCCACGACGGGAGGGCGCACCGGGGAGCTGTTTTTT,TRBV7-9,NA,TRBJ2-2,TRBD2
CASSQDIWAGANVLTF,TGTGCCAGCAGCCAAGATATTTGGGCTGGGGCCAACGTCCTGACTTTC,TRBV3-1,few,TRBJ2-6,NA
CATVAYTEAFF,TGTGCCACCGTGGCATACACTGAAGCTTTCTTT,TRBV28,many,TRBJ1-1,NA
CASSLGFSGKSTDTQYF,TGCGCCAGCAGCTTGGGATTTAGCGGGAAAAGCACAGATACGCAGTATTTT,TRBV5-1,many,TRBJ2-3,TRBD2
CASSLWGLAKNIQYF,TGTGCCAGCAGCTTATGGGGTCTAGCCAAAAACATTCAGTACTTC,TRBV7-8,NA,TRBJ2-4,NA
CAISERPRDSSPLHF,TGTGCCATCAGTGAGAGGCCTCGAGACAGTTCACCCCTCCACTTT,TRBV10-3,many,TRBJ1-6,NA
CASRTVMNTEAFF,TGTGCCAGCAGAACAGTAATGAACACTGAAGCTTTCTTT,TRBV6-1,many,TRBJ1-1,NA
CATSRGRDISYEQYF,TGTGCCACGTCCAGGGGGCGGGACATCTCCTACGAGCAGTACTTC,TRBV2,NA,TRBJ2-7,TRBD1
CASSLAWGSDEQYF,TGTGCCAGCAGCTTAGCGTGGGGTAGCGACGAGCAGTACTTC,TRBV7-2,NA,TRBJ2-7,NA
CATTPRVGQPQHF,TGTGCCACTACCCCCAGGGTCGGTCAGCCCCAGCATTTT,TRBV6-1,many,TRBJ1-5,NA
CASSLSRQSYEQYF,TGTGCCAGCAGTTTATCGCGACAGAGCTACGAGCAGTACTTC,TRBV27,NA,TRBJ2-7,NA
CATSDFGSSSYNEQFF,TGTGCCACCAGTGATTTCGGCAGTAGCTCCTACAATGAGCAGTTCTTC,TRBV24-1,many,TRBJ2-1,NA
CASSRLWTYEQYF,TGTGCCAGCAGCCGCTTGTGGACCTACGAGCAGTACTTC,TRBV7-9,many,TRBJ2-7,NA
CASSQGALNTEAFF,TGCGCCAGCAGTCAGGGAGCATTGAACACTGAAGCTTTCTTT,TRBV10-2,NA,TRBJ1-1,NA
CASSRTGRAGELFF,TGTGCCAGTAGCCGGACAGGGAGAGCCGGGGAGCTGTTTTTT,TRBV19,many,TRBJ2-2,TRBD1
CSARAGTGLETQYF,TGCAGTGCTAGAGCCGGGACAGGGTTAGAGACCCAGTACTTC,TRBV20-1,many,TRBJ2-5,TRBD1
CASSLFAGQGPYEQYF,TGTGCCAGCAGCTTATTCGCGGGACAGGGACCCTACGAGCAGTACTTC,TRBV7-6,many,TRBJ2-7,TRBD1
CASSLDTGPYEQYF,TGTGCCAGCAGCTTAGACACAGGCCCCTACGAGCAGTACTTC,TRBV7-8,many,TRBJ2-7,NA